This T cell receptor beta chain was identified during a study of blood T cell repertoires in COVID-19. Some clones are missing from TCRdb's copy, which holds only in-frame ones; the method was immunoSEQ multiplex PCR. The sample yields 150,000 to 200,000 clones, 80% seen once. This CDR3 spans 17 amino acids. Looked up from germline, CDR1 is MNHNS and CDR2 is SASEGT. V lost 2 bases and J 2 bases, leaving 19 bases between the germline ends. The sequencing sample was made of PBMCs or T cells enriched from blood (not recorded which). The receptor comes from a woman aged 55-69 years who had recovered from COVID-19. The V and J genes are TRBV6-1 and TRBJ2-7; D is perhaps TRBD2 (5 bases). The CDR3 region is CASSERPSLITTYEQYF. The CDR3 nucleotides are TGTGCCAGCAGTGAAAGGCCTAGCCTTATTACTACCTACGAGCAGTACTTC.